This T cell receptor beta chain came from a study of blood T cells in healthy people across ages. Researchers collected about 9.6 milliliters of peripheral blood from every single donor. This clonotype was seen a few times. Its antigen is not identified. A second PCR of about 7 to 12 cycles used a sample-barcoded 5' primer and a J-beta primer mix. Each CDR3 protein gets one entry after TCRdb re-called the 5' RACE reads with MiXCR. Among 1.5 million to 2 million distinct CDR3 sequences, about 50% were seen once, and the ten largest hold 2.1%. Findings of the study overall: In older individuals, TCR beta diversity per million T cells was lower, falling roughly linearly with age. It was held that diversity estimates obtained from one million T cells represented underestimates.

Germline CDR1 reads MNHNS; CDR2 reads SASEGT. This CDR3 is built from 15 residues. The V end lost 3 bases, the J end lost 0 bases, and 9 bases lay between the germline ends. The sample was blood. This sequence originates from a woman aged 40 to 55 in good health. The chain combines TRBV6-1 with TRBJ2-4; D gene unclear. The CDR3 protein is CASSDPSLAKNIQYF. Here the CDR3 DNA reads TGTGCCAGCAGTGACCCCTCTTTAGCCAAAAACATTCAGTACTTC.